Below are 29 T cell receptor beta chains sequenced from a single sample in a study of T cell responses to AZD1222 COVID-19 vaccine. The repertoire was sequenced with immunoSEQ multiplex PCR; TCRdb's copy has only in-frame clones and lacks some. The sample contains some 54,000 clones, roughly 87% of which appear only once. Sequenced here: peripheral blood, sampled on day 0 of AZD1222 vaccination. All receptors derive from an adult in good health.

This chain connects TRBV5-4 to TRBJ2-3; D is undetermined. This CDR3 is 14 amino acids long. From germline, CDR1 is SGHNT and CDR2 YYREEE (reference sequence). V lost 2 bases and J 0 bases, leaving 7 bases between the germline ends. The CDR3 spells CASSFLDSTDTQYF. Written as DNA, the CDR3 is TGTGCCAGCAGCTTCCTGGACAGCACAGATACGCAGTATTTT.

J is TRBJ2-7 and V is TRBV11-2; no clear D. V lost 0 bases, J lost 0 bases, and 9 bases lay in between. CDR1 is SGHAT and CDR2 is FQNNGV in the germline V gene. The CDR3 covers 15 residues. CDR3 sequence (DNA): TGTGCCAGCAGCTTAGAGGGCATGAGCTCCTACGAGCAGTACTTC. It translates to CASSLEGMSSYEQYF. The variable domain in full, completed from reference TRBV11-2 and TRBJ2-7, reads EAGVAQSPRYKIIEKRQSVAFWCNPISGHATLYWYQQILGQGPKLLIQFQNNGVVDDSQLPKDRFSAERLKGVDSTLKIQPAKLEDSAVYLCASSLEGMSSYEQYFGPGTRLTVT.

The chain links TRBV7-8 to TRBJ1-5, with 9 bases that match TRBD1. With V trimmed by 4 bases and J by 4 bases, 2 bases remained unmatched. CDR1 SGHVS and CDR2 FQNEAQ come from the germline V gene. There are 14 residues in the CDR3. DNA for the CDR3: TGTGCCAGCAGCTCCGGACAGGGGAATCAGCCCCAGCATTTT. Translation: CASSSGQGNQPQHF.

The CDR3 here is CASGLVPLPGLAGGNSYNEQFF. The CDR3 DNA reads TGTGCTAGTGGTTTGGTTCCACTACCGGGACTAGCGGGGGGAAACTCTTACAATGAGCAGTTCTTC. This chain links TRBV12-5 with TRBJ2-1; 15 bases are a match to TRBD2. Trimming cost V 0 bases and J 4 bases; bases outside gene matches: 16. The germline V gene has CDR1 LGHNT and CDR2 FRNRAP. The CDR3 length is 22 residues.

V gene TRBV5-1 combines with J gene TRBJ1-1; 7 bases are a match to TRBD1. Germline V gene data show CDR1 as SGHRS and CDR2 as YFSETQ. The CDR3 spans 16 residues. Trimming took 4 bases from V and 11 from J; bases not matched to a gene: 20. The CDR3, as DNA: TGCGCCAGCAGCCGCGCCGACGGGACAGTACATAATCTGGCTTTCTTT. Encoded protein: CASSRADGTVHNLAFF.

The chain employs TRBV6-5 and TRBJ1-2, with unresolved D. The CDR3 length is 14 residues. Deletions cut 6 bases from V and 0 bases from J, with 11 bases between. The germline gives CDR1 MNHEY, CDR2 SVGAGI. For the CDR3, the DNA is TGTGCCAGCAGGGAGGGCGGAACTAACTATGGCTACACCTTC. It translates to CASREGGTNYGYTF.

CDR3: CASSIGGRGSSEAFF. The DNA of the CDR3 is TGTGCCAGTAGTATCGGGGGCAGGGGCTCTTCTGAAGCTTTCTTT. The chain recombines TRBV19 with TRBJ1-1; possible D gene TRBD1, 6 bases. This CDR3 is 15 amino acids long. CDR1 is LNHDA and CDR2 is SQIVND in the germline V gene (reference sequence). Between the trimmed V and J ends, which lost 3 bases and 6 bases, there was a span of 17 bases.

The chain has TRBV6-2 or TRBV6-3 and TRBJ1-2; tentative D call: TRBD1 (6 bases). Germline V gene data show CDR1 as MNHEY and CDR2 as SVGEGT. This CDR3 spans 14 amino acids. The V end lost 5 bases, the J end lost 3 bases, and 13 bases lay between the germline ends. CDR3 loop: CASSRDIGYYGYTF. The CDR3 DNA reads TGTGCCAGCAGTCGGGACATCGGATACTATGGCTACACCTTC.

The chain is built from TRBV6-5 and TRBJ2-3; D is perhaps TRBD1 or TRBD2 (6 bases each). Trimming removed 10 bases at V and 6 bases at J, with 17 bases between. Germline CDR1 reads MNHEY; CDR2 reads SVGAGI. The CDR3 covers 13 residues. The CDR3 is CATVIPGADTQYF. The CDR3 bases are TGTGCCACAGTCATACCGGGGGCGGATACGCAGTATTTT.

The chain uses TRBV5-4 and TRBJ2-7, with D perhaps being TRBD1 or TRBD2 (5 bases each). Germline CDR1 is SGHNT and CDR2 is YYREEE (reference sequence). V was clipped by 4 bases and J by 7 bases, with 9 bases between them. The CDR3 has 11 residues. CDR3 region: CASSSEGEQYF. In DNA form, the CDR3 reads TGTGCCAGCAGCAGCGAGGGGGAGCAGTACTTC.

The rearrangement links TRBV12-3 or TRBV12-4 to TRBJ1-2; D gene uncertain. V shed 3 bases and J shed 2 bases, with 7 bases lying between them. The CDR3 extends over 13 amino acids. CDR3 region: CASSLEANYGYTF. The CDR3 DNA sequence: TGTGCCAGCAGTTTGGAAGCGAACTATGGCTACACCTTC.

The chain recombines TRBV6-5 with TRBJ1-6; no definite D call. CDR1 and CDR2 (germline): MNHEY, SVGAGI. Trimming shortened V by 8 bases and J by 7 bases, and 18 bases separated the two germline ends. The CDR3 runs to 15 residues. The CDR3 loop reads CASRRSADLNSPLHF. The CDR3 DNA follows: TGTGCCAGCCGACGGAGTGCTGACCTAAATTCACCCCTCCACTTT.

The chain carries TRBV12-3 or TRBV12-4 and TRBJ1-2, with D perhaps matching TRBD1 (6 bases). Trimming stripped 5 bases from V and 8 bases from J, with 15 bases between. The CDR3 loop spans 13 amino acids. CDR3 bases: TGTGCCAGCAGTCCCTGGACAGAGCGGGGCTACACCTTC. Amino acid sequence: CASSPWTERGYTF.

The chain is built from TRBV30 and TRBJ2-7; a weak D match, TRBD1 (5 bases). The V end was cut by 3 bases, the J end by 4 bases, with 10 bases between. This CDR3 spans 12 amino acids. The germline CDR1 and CDR2 sequences are GTSNPN and SVGIG (reference sequence). The CDR3 nucleotides read TGTGCCTGGAGCCCGACAGCTTACGAGCAGTACTTC. Protein: CAWSPTAYEQYF.

Here the CDR3 reads CASSQDLGTVPSNNSPLHF. The CDR3 DNA sequence: TGCGCCAGCAGCCAAGATCTGGGGACCGTCCCCTCGAATAATTCACCCCTCCACTTT. V gene TRBV4-1 combines with J gene TRBJ1-6; possibly TRBD1 for D (5 bases). Germline CDR1 MGHRA, CDR2 YSYEKL. The CDR3 totals 19 residues. V lost 0 bases and J lost 5, with 20 bases in between.

V gene TRBV29-1 combines with J gene TRBJ1-2; TRBD1 aligns across 7 bases. J was trimmed by 6 bases and V by 7 bases; bases with no gene match: 5. From germline, CDR1 is SQVTM and CDR2 ANQGSEA. This CDR3 region has 11 residues. The CDR3 loop reads CSAGQADGYTF. As DNA, the CDR3 is TGCAGCGCAGGACAGGCTGATGGCTACACCTTC. Using reference TRBV29-1 and TRBJ1-2 for the parts outside the CDR3, the full variable domain is SAVISQKPSRDICQRGTSLTIQCQVDSQVTMMFWYRQQPGQSLTLIATANQGSEATYESGFVIDKFPISRPNLTFSTLTVSNMSPEDSSIYLCSAGQADGYTFGSGTRLTVV.

The gene calls are TRBV4-1 and TRBJ2-7; TRBD1 matches at 10 bases. Per germline, CDR1 MGHRA and CDR2 YSYEKL. The CDR3 consists of 17 residues. J gave up 8 bases and V 0 bases, and 13 bases lay outside the gene matches. The CDR3 is CASSQDGTGTGANKQYF. Written as DNA, the CDR3 is TGCGCCAGCAGCCAAGATGGGACCGGGACAGGGGCTAACAAGCAGTACTTC.

V and J are TRBV3-1 (or the pseudogene TRBV3-2) and TRBJ1-1; no firm D call. The CDR3 runs 14 residues. Germline CDR1 reads LGHDT; CDR2 reads YNNKEL (reference sequence). V lost 0 bases and J lost 5, with 10 bases in between. The CDR3 DNA reads TGTGCCAGCAGCCAAGAGATAACCGAAACTGAAGCTTTCTTT. Protein sequence: CASSQEITETEAFF.

The chain has TRBV27 and TRBJ2-5; TRBD1 might be the D (5 bases). This CDR3 has 13 residues. The V end lost 4 bases, the J end lost 4 bases, and 10 bases lay between the germline ends. The germline gives CDR1 MNHEY, CDR2 SMNVEV (reference sequence). CDR3 sequence reads: CASSSQGAETQYF. The CDR3 nucleotides read TGTGCCAGCAGTTCTCAAGGGGCAGAGACCCAGTACTTC.

The chain carries TRBV9 and TRBJ1-3; no firm D call. The CDR3 contains 18 residues. Per germline, CDR1 SGDLS and CDR2 YYNGEE. V lost 1 base to trimming and J lost 0 bases, with 17 bases between them. CDR3 residues: CASSVLESDGLSGNTIYF. Here the CDR3 DNA reads TGTGCCAGCAGCGTACTAGAGTCCGACGGGCTCTCTGGAAACACCATATATTTT. The whole variable domain, filled in from reference TRBV9 and TRBJ1-3, reads DSGVTQTPKHLITATGQRVTLRCSPRSGDLSVYWYQQSLDQGLQFLIQYYNGEERAKGNILERFSAQQFPDLHSELNLSSLELGDSALYFCASSVLESDGLSGNTIYFGEGSWLTVV.

For this clone: The germline gene is not matched at one end of the junction; a read error may be the cause. This rearrangement joins TRBV7-9 to TRBJ1-2, with D hard to call. CDR3 length: 14 amino acids. Germline V gene sequence: CDR1 SEHNR, CDR2 FQNEAQ (reference sequence). This CDR3 is CASSLAEANYGYTF. For the CDR3, the DNA is TGTGCCAGCAGCCTAGCTGAGGCTAACTATGGCTACACCTTC.

The chain links TRBV4-2 to TRBJ2-7, with D hard to call. Germline-derived CDR1 and CDR2 are LGHNA and YNFKEQ. This CDR3 spans 16 amino acids. Trimming shortened V by 0 bases and J by 3 bases, and 15 bases separated the two germline ends. CDR3 region: CASSQDTSARSYEQYF. DNA for the CDR3: TGTGCCAGCAGCCAAGACACGTCGGCCCGGAGCTACGAGCAGTACTTC.

The V gene is TRBV12-3 or TRBV12-4, the J gene TRBJ2-7; D possibly corresponds to TRBD2 (5 bases). Trimming pared 8 bases from V and 2 bases from J, leaving 13 bases between. CDR3 length equals 13 residues. The CDR3: CASRSAGTYEQYF. The DNA for the CDR3 is TGTGCCAGCCGGTCGGCGGGCACCTACGAGCAGTACTTC.

The rearrangement uses TRBV20-1 and TRBJ1-2; the D gene is possibly TRBD1 (6 bases). Germline values: CDR1 DFQATT, CDR2 SNEGSKA (reference sequence). The CDR3 has 11 residues. Between the trimmed V and J ends, which lost 8 bases and 4 bases, there was a span of 11 bases. The CDR3 region is CSPKTGYGYTF. The CDR3 nucleotides read TGCAGTCCGAAGACAGGCTATGGCTACACCTTC.

The rearrangement uses TRBV2 and TRBJ2-2; the D gene is possibly TRBD1 (6 bases). CDR1 and CDR2 from the germline V gene are SNHLY and FYNNEI. The CDR3 covers 13 residues. Trimming pared 4 bases from V and 5 bases from J, leaving 8 bases between. The CDR3 loop reads CASSVQGTGELFF. CDR3 nucleotides: TGTGCCAGCAGTGTACAGGGTACCGGGGAGCTGTTTTTT.

This clone was seen once. The chain has TRBV6-5 and TRBJ2-7; 7 nucleotides line up with TRBD2. The CDR3 is 14 amino acids. With 2 bases clipped from V and 6 bases from J, the junction kept 7 bases outside the gene matches. Germline CDR1 reads MNHEY; CDR2 reads SVGAGI. CDR3 nucleotides: TGTGCCAGCAGTTACAGTGCTAGCGGTTCCGAGCAGTACTTC. Translating it yields CASSYSASGSEQYF.

The CDR3, as DNA: TGTGCCAGCAGCCCCCCAGTAGGACAGGGGGAGGCACCCCTCCACTTT. Protein: CASSPPVGQGEAPLHF. The chain uses TRBV3-1 (or the pseudogene TRBV3-2) and TRBJ1-6; 10 positions agree with TRBD1. V lost 4 bases, J lost 11 bases, and 11 bases stayed unmatched. This CDR3 is 16 amino acids long. Germline V CDR1 and CDR2: LGHDT, YNNKEL (reference sequence).

The chain has TRBV5-1 and TRBJ2-2; D might be TRBD2 (6 bases). CDR3 length: 16 amino acids. Trimming left V 3 bases short and J 0 bases short, with 12 bases between. Germline lookup yields CDR1 SGHRS and CDR2 YFSETQ. This CDR3 reads CASSSGPGANTGELFF. In DNA, the CDR3 is TGCGCCAGCAGCTCGGGCCCGGGGGCGAACACCGGGGAGCTGTTTTTT.

The sample holds a few counts of this clone. The J gene is TRBJ1-3, the V gene TRBV6-5, with D possibly matching TRBD1 (6 bases). This CDR3 spans 15 amino acids. V lost 6 bases and J lost 4, with 16 bases in between. CDR1 and CDR2 from the germline V gene are MNHEY and SVGAGI. The CDR3 DNA reads TGTGCCAGCAGACTCCACGGACAGTACGGAAACACCATATATTTT. It codes for CASRLHGQYGNTIYF.